The clone carrying this T cell receptor (beta chain) was counted at least ten times. Its specificity is not known. After removal of 7 bases from V and 10 bases from J, the junction contained 5 bases not matched to a gene. The CDR3 totals 11 residues. CDR1 is SQVTM and CDR2 is ANQGSEA in the germline V gene. The sample originates from a study of blood T cells in healthy people across ages. General study points: Researchers deemed the diversity estimates from one million T cells underestimates. Older age went with lower TCR beta diversity per million T cells, in a roughly linear way.

A second PCR of 7 to 11 cycles used a sample-barcoded 5' primer and a J-beta primer mix. MiXCR, applied by TCRdb to the 5' RACE reads, yields one record per CDR3 protein. The table includes over 450,000 distinct CDR3 sequences, more than 20% detected once. These data were also filed under a second study, of T cells of mothers and their children. Turning to that study: Donors comprised a few healthy Caucasian mothers plus their six children. The second PCR's M1S primer added sample barcodes and 2-4 random nucleotides.

This TCR came from a boy between 10 and 17 years old in good health. The V gene is TRBV29-1, the J gene TRBJ2-1; 9 nucleotides match TRBD1. Specimen: blood. In nucleotides, the CDR3 is TGCAGCGACAAACAGGGGGCCGAGCAGTTCTTC. This gives the protein CSDKQGAEQFF.